This entry describes one TCR beta chain. This clonotype has at least ten counts. Its antigen is currently not known. The input lacks base qualities; no much larger clone sits a single base away. The data stem from a study of T-cell reconstitution after alpha-beta-depleted transplantation in children (dated by TCRdb to the mid-2010s). Background on the whole study: The study quantitatively tracked T-cell immune reconstitution after TCRalphabeta/CD19-depleted allogeneic hematopoietic cell transplantation in children using TCR repertoire profiling.

Library construction relied on PCR. Sequenced on an Illumina HiSeq 2500. To normalize quantification of the TCRbeta repertoire, the TCR libraries were built with molecular barcoding that relied on unique molecular identifiers. TCRdb reprocessed the public reads (quality trimming at Q25 with fastp, clone calling with MiXCR) and kept in-frame beta chains. Rows matching on CDR3 protein sequence are summarized as one entry with the most common DNA and genes. In this sample the table shows more than 200,000 distinct CDR3 sequences, 9% to 10% of which occur a single time. Together, the top ten hold 5% to 6% of the sample. The germline V gene specifies SGHTA as CDR1 and FQGNSA as CDR2. Measured from the cysteine to the phenylalanine, the CDR3 is 12 residues long. Only CDR3 DNA remains: 36 bases, in frame from the first base. Trimming takes 1 base off V and 8 bases off J; junction bases not matched to a gene: 1.

Source: PBMCs from the stem cell graft donor, taken from the stem cell graft. The chain is encoded by TRBV7-2 joined to TRBJ1-2; 7 central bases correspond to TRBD1. This clonotype was sampled from a human donor who donated a stem cell graft to a child with SCID. CDR3 loop: CASSLDRGGYTF. The DNA reads as follows: TGTGCCAGCAGCTTAGACAGGGGCGGCTACACCTTC.